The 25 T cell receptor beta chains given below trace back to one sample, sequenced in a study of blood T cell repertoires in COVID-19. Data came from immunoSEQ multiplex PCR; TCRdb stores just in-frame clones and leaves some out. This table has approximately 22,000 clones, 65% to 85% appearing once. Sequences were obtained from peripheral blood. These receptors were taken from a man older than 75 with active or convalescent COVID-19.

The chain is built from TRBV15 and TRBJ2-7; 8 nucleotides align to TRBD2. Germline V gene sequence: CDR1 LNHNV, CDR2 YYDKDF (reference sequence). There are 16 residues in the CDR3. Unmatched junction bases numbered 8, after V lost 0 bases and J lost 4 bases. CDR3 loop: CATSRDWSGGRYEQYF. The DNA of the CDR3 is TGTGCCACCAGCAGAGATTGGTCGGGAGGGAGGTACGAGCAGTACTTC.

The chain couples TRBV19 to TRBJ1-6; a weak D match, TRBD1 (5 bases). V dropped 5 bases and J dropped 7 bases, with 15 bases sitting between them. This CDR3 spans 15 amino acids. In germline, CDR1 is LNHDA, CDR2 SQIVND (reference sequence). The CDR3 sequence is CASSPLDRRNSPLHF. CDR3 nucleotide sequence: TGTGCCAGTAGTCCCCTAGACAGACGGAATTCACCCCTCCACTTT.

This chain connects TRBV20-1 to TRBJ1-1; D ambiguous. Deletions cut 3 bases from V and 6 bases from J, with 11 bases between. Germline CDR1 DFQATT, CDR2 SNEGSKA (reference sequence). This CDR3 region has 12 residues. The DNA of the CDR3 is TGCAGTGCTAGTATTAGCGGCTCTGAAGCTTTCTTT. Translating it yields CSASISGSEAFF.

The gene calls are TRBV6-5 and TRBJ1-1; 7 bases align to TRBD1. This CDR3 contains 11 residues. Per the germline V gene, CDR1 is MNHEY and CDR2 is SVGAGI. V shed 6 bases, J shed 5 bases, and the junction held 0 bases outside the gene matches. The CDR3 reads CASRTGTEAFF. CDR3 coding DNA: TGTGCCAGCAGGACAGGGACTGAAGCTTTCTTT.

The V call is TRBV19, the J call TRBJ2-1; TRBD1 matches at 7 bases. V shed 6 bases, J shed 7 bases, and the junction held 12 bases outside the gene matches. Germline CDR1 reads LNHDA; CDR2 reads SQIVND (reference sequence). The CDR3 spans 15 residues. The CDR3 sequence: CASSRDSVRRNEQFF. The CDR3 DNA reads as TGTGCCAGTAGCCGGGACAGTGTAAGGAGGAATGAGCAGTTCTTC.

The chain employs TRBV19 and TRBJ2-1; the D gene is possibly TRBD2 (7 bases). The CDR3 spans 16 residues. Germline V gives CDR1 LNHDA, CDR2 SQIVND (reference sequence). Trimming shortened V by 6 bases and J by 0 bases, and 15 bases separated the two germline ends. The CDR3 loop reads CASRGGAGASYNEQFF. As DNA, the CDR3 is TGTGCCAGTAGGGGGGGGGCGGGAGCCTCCTACAATGAGCAGTTCTTC.

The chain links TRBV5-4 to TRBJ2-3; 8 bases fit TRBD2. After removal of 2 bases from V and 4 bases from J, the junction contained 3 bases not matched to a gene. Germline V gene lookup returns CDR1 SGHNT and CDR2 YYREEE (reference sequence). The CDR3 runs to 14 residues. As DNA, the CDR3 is TGTGCCAGCAGCTTACCTAGCGGGCCAGATACGCAGTATTTT. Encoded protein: CASSLPSGPDTQYF.

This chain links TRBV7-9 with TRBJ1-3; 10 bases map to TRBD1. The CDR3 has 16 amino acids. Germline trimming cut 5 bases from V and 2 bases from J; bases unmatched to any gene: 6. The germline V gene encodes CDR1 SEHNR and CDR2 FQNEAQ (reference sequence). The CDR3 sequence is CASSPLDRGTGNTIYF. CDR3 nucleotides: TGTGCCAGCAGCCCGCTGGACAGGGGGACTGGAAACACCATATATTTT.

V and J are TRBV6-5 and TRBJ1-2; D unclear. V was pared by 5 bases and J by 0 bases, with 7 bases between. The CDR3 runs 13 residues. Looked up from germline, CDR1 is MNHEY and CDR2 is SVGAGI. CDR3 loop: CASSPRANYGYTF. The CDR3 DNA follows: TGTGCCAGCAGTCCCCGTGCTAACTATGGCTACACCTTC.

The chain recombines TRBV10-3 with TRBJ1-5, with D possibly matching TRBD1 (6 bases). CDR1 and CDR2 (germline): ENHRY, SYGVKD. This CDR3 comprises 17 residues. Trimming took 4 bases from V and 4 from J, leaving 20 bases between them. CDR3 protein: CAISAGGQLGGNQPQHF. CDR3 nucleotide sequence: TGTGCCATCAGTGCGGGGGGGCAATTGGGCGGGAATCAGCCCCAGCATTTT.

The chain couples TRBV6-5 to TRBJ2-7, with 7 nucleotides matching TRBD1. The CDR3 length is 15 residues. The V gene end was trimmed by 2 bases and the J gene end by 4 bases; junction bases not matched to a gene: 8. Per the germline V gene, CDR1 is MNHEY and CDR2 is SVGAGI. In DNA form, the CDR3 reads TGTGCCAGCAGTTACACCGGGCAGGGGGAATACGAGCAGTACTTC. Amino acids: CASSYTGQGEYEQYF.

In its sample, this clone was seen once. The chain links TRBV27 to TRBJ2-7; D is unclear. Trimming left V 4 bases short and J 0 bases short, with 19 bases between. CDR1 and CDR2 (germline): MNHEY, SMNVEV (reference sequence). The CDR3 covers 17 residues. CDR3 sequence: CASSSRGKSTPSYEQYF. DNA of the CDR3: TGTGCCAGCAGTTCCCGTGGCAAATCCACGCCCTCCTACGAGCAGTACTTC.

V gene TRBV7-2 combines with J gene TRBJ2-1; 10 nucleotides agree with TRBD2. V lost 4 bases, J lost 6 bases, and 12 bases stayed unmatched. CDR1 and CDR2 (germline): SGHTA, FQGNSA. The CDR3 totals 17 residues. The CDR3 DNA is TGTGCCAGCAGCTACAAGATCTATAGCGGGGGGCGCAATGAGCAGTTCTTC. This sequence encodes CASSYKIYSGGRNEQFF.

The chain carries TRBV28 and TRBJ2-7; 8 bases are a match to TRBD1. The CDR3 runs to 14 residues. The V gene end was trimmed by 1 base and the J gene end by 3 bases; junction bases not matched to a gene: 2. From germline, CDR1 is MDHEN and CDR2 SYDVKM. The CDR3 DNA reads TGTGCCAGCAGTTTATACAGGGGGAACTACGAGCAGTACTTC. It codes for CASSLYRGNYEQYF. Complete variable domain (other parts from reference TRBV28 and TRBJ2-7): DVKVTQSSRYLVKRTGEKVFLECVQDMDHENMFWYRQDPGLGLRLIYFSYDVKMKEKGDIPEGYSVSREKKERFSLILESASTNQTSMYLCASSLYRGNYEQYFGPGTRLTVT.

The CDR3 protein is CASIRTRTSGGLHNEQFF. As DNA, the CDR3 is TGTGCCAGCATTAGGACGCGGACTAGCGGGGGCTTACACAATGAGCAGTTCTTC. V gene TRBV27 combines with J gene TRBJ2-1; 13 bases are a match to TRBD2. Germline CDR1 MNHEY, CDR2 SMNVEV (reference sequence). This CDR3 comprises 18 residues. V was pared by 7 bases and J by 5 bases, with 14 bases of the junction left unmatched.

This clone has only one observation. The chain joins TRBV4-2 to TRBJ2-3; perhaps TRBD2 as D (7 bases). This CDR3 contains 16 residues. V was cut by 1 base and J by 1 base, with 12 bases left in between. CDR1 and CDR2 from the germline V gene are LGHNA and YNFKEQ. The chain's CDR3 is CASSQGGGGGTDTQYF. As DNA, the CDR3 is TGTGCCAGCAGCCAAGGGGGCGGGGGCGGCACAGATACGCAGTATTTT.

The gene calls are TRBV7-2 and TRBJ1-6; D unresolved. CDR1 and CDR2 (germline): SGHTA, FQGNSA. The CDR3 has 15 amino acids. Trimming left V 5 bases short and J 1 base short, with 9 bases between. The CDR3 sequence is CASSVRGSYNSPLHF. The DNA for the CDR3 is TGTGCCAGCAGCGTTAGAGGATCCTATAATTCACCCCTCCACTTT. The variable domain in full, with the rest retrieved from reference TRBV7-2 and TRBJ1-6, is GAGVSQSPSNKVTEKGKDVELRCDPISGHTALYWYRQSLGQGLEFLIYFQGNSAPDKSGLPSDRFSAERTGGSVSTLTIQRTQQEDSAVYLCASSVRGSYNSPLHFGNGTRLTVT.

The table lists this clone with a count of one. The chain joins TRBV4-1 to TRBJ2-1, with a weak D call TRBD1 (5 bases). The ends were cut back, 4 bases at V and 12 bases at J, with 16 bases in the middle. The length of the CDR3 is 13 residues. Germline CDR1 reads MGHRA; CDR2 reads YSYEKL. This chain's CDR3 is CASSPRSTGLQFF. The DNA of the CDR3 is TGCGCCAGCAGCCCAAGATCCACAGGCCTGCAGTTCTTC.

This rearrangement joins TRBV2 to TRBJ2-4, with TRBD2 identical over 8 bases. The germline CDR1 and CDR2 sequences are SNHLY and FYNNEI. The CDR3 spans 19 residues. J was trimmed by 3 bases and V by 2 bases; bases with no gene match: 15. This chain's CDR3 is CASSEFRGLEGRVKNIQYF. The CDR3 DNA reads TGTGCCAGCAGTGAATTTAGGGGACTAGAGGGACGGGTCAAAAACATTCAGTACTTC.

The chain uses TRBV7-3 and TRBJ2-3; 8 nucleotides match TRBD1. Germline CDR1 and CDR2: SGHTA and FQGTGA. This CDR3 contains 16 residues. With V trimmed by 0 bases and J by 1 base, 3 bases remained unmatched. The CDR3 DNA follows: TGTGCCAGCAGCTTAACTGCGACAGGGGGCACAGATACGCAGTATTTT. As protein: CASSLTATGGTDTQYF.

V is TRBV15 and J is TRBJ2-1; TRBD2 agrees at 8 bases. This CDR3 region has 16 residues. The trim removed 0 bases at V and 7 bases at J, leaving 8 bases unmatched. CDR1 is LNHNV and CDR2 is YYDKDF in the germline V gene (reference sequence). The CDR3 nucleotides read TGTGCCACCAGCAGAGATTGGGCGGGGGGTAAAAATGAGCAGTTCTTC. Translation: CATSRDWAGGKNEQFF.

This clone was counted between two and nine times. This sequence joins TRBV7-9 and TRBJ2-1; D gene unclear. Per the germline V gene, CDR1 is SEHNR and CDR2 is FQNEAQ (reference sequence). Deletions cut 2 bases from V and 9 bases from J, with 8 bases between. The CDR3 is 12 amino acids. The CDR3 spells CASSLSTSEQFF. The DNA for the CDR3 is TGTGCCAGCAGCTTATCCACCAGTGAGCAGTTCTTC.

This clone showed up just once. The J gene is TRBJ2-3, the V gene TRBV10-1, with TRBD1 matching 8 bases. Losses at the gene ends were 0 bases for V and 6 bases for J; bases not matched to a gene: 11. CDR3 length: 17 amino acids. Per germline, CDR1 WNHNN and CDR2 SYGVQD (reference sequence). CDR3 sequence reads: CASSESGTGRRSDTQYF. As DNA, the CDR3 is TGCGCCAGCAGTGAGTCGGGGACAGGTCGGCGTTCGGATACGCAGTATTTT.

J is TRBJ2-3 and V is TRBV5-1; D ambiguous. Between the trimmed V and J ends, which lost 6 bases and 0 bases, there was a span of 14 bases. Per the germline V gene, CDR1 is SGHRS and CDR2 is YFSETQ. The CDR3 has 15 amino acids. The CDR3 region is CASTLEAPSTDTQYF. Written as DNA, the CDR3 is TGCGCCAGCACCCTAGAGGCGCCTAGCACAGATACGCAGTATTTT.

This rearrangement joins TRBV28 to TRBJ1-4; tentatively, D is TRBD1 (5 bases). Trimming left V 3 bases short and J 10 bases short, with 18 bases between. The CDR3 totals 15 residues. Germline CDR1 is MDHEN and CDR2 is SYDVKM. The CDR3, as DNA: TGTGCCAGCAGTTTTATTCGCGCGGGGACTGGAAAACTGTTTTTT. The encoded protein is CASSFIRAGTGKLFF.